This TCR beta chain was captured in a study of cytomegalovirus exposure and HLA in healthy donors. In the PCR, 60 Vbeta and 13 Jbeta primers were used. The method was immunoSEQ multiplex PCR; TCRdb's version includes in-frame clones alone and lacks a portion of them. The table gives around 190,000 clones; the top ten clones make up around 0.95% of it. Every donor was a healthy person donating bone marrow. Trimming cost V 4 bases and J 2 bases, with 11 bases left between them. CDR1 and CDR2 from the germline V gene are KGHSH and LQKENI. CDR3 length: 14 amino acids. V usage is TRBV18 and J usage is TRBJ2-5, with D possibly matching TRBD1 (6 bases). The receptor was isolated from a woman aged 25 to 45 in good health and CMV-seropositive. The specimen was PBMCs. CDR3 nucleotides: TGTGCCAGCTCACTTACACAGGGACAAGAGACCCAGTACTTC. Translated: CASSLTQGQETQYF.